The 15 T cell receptor beta chains reported below all come from one sample, sequenced in a study of T cell repertoires in cytomegalovirus infection. TCRdb processed the reads anew with MiXCR; each CDR3 protein has one entry. The table lists about 450,000 distinct CDR3 sequences, approximately 33% of them singletons. The sequenced sample was PBMCs. The source of these receptors is a human donor in good health (CMV status not recorded). Some clones in this sample may be carry-over from other donors' samples.

To note about this clonotype: In this CDR3 the conserved last residue, phenylalanine or tryptophan, is missing, so a read error is likely. The chain carries TRBV7-8 and TRBJ1-5, with D maybe TRBD1 (5 bases). In germline, CDR1 is SGHVS, CDR2 FQNEAQ. Deletions cut 2 bases from V and 0 bases from J, with 11 bases between. There are 16 residues in the CDR3. The CDR3 DNA is TGTGCCAGCAGCTTACCCGGGACCGATAGCAATCAGCCCCAGCATTTG. Its translation is CASSLPGTDSNQPQHL.

This clonotype was picked up one time. The rearrangement uses TRBV19 and TRBJ2-1; D gene ambiguous. The ends were cut back, 7 bases at V and 0 bases at J, with 13 bases in the middle. Germline loops: CDR1 LNHDA, CDR2 SQIVND (reference sequence). The CDR3 is 15 residues long. In DNA, the CDR3 is TGTGCCAGTACCTTCTCGGATAGCTCCTACAATGAGCAGTTCTTC. Translating it yields CASTFSDSSYNEQFF.

This clonotype showed up many times. This chain links TRBV7-2 with TRBJ1-2, with D perhaps matching TRBD1 (5 bases). The germline V and J ends were trimmed by 5 bases and 4 bases, with 14 bases remaining between them. The CDR3 spans 14 residues. From germline, CDR1 is SGHTA and CDR2 FQGNSA. The CDR3 sequence is CASSRRQGLYGYTF. The CDR3 DNA reads as TGTGCCAGCAGCCGCCGGCAGGGACTCTATGGCTACACCTTC.

This clonotype was found a few times. The chain has TRBV7-9 and TRBJ2-3; 8 nucleotides line up with TRBD1. Germline V gene data show CDR1 as SEHNR and CDR2 as FQNEAQ (reference sequence). The V segment lost 5 bases and the J segment 5 bases; nucleotides outside the gene matches: 18. The CDR3 length is 18 residues. The CDR3 DNA reads TGTGCCAGCAGCGCCCCGGTCGGGATACAGGGGGGTGGAGATACGCAGTATTTT. It encodes CASSAPVGIQGGGDTQYF.

J is TRBJ2-3 and V is TRBV14, with D unresolved. Trimming removed 0 bases at V and 2 bases at J, with 12 bases between. Germline V lookup: CDR1 SGHDN, CDR2 FVKESK. This CDR3 has 16 residues. The CDR3 here is CASSQDPGLLTDTQYF. The CDR3 region has the DNA TGTGCCAGCAGCCAAGATCCGGGCCTGCTCACAGATACGCAGTATTTT.

The J gene is TRBJ2-2, the V gene TRBV5-5; TRBD1 matches at 7 bases. CDR3 length: 16 amino acids. Germline-derived CDR1 and CDR2 are SGHKS and YYEKEE (reference sequence). V shed 3 bases, J shed 0 bases, and the junction held 5 bases outside the gene matches. In DNA, the CDR3 is TGTGCCAGCAGCTACAACAGGGGAACGAACACCGGGGAGCTGTTTTTT. It specifies CASSYNRGTNTGELFF.

There are a few counts of this clonotype. This chain uses TRBV11-1 with TRBJ1-6; possibly TRBD1 for D (5 bases). Germline CDR1 SGHAT, CDR2 FQDESV (reference sequence). The CDR3 runs 14 residues. The V gene lost 1 base and the J gene lost 7 bases, with 8 bases spanning the gap. The CDR3 sequence: CASSLGQLNSPLHF. The CDR3 bases are TGTGCCAGCAGCTTAGGACAGTTGAATTCACCCCTCCACTTT. Full variable domain (remainder filled in from reference TRBV11-1 and TRBJ1-6): EAEVAQSPRYKITEKSQAVAFWCDPISGHATLYWYRQILGQGPELLVQFQDESVVDDSQLPKDRFSAERLKGVDSTLKIQPAELGDSAMYLCASSLGQLNSPLHFGNGTRLTVT.

The chain joins TRBV20-1 to TRBJ1-2; D may be TRBD1 (5 bases). The germline CDR1 and CDR2 sequences are DFQATT and SNEGSKA (reference sequence). V was pared by 5 bases and J by 1 base, with 17 bases between. The CDR3 totals 15 residues. The CDR3 region has the DNA TGCAGTGCTGGAGGGGCCGGGAAAGATAACTATGGCTACACCTTC. Its translation: CSAGGAGKDNYGYTF.

The V and J genes are TRBV4-2 and TRBJ1-1, with D hard to call. The CDR3 consists of 14 residues. Trimming left V 1 base short and J 1 base short, with 7 bases between. CDR1 and CDR2 from the germline V gene are LGHNA and YNFKEQ. CDR3 DNA: TGTGCCAGCAGCCAAGTTTGGGAGAACACTGAAGCTTTCTTT. Translation gives CASSQVWENTEAFF.

This clonotype was recorded at least ten times. The chain links TRBV7-2 to TRBJ2-5, with D possibly being TRBD1 or TRBD2 (5 bases each). Trimming took off 5 bases at V and 2 bases at J, with 15 bases between the two ends. This CDR3 is 15 amino acids long. Germline loops: CDR1 SGHTA, CDR2 FQGNSA. CDR3 bases: TGTGCCAGCAGCCTTGTTGCAGGGAGACAAGAGACCCAGTACTTC. Its translation is CASSLVAGRQETQYF. Full variable domain (missing parts from reference TRBV7-2 and TRBJ2-5): GAGVSQSPSNKVTEKGKDVELRCDPISGHTALYWYRQSLGQGLEFLIYFQGNSAPDKSGLPSDRFSAERTGGSVSTLTIQRTQQEDSAVYLCASSLVAGRQETQYFGPGTRLLVL.

Note on this clonotype: The conserved phenylalanine or tryptophan is not found at the CDR3 terminus, so this likely reflects a read error. The gene calls are TRBV28 and TRBJ2-7, with 8 bases matching TRBD1. The CDR3 runs 15 residues. V was pared by 7 bases and J by 4 bases, with 12 bases of the junction left unmatched. The V gene's germline CDR1 is MDHEN and CDR2 SYDVKM. CDR3 DNA: TGTGCCAGCATGGTAACCGGGACAGGAACATACGAGCAGTACTTA. This sequence encodes CASMVTGTGTYEQYL.

V is TRBV20-1 and J is TRBJ2-2, with unresolved D. The CDR3 sequence is 11 residues long. V was trimmed by 5 bases and J by 6 bases, leaving 7 bases between them. Germline CDR1 and CDR2: DFQATT and SNEGSKA (reference sequence). CDR3 sequence: CSAPGPGELFF. In nucleotides, the CDR3 is TGCAGTGCTCCTGGTCCCGGGGAGCTGTTTTTT.

This clonotype came up many times. The chain is built from TRBV7-2 and TRBJ1-1, with D possibly matching TRBD1 (5 bases). This CDR3 region has 13 residues. Germline V gives CDR1 SGHTA, CDR2 FQGNSA. Trimming cost V 5 bases and J 3 bases, with 10 bases left between them. CDR3 nucleotides: TGTGCCAGCAGCCGAGCGGGGGACACTGAAGCTTTCTTT. This gives the protein CASSRAGDTEAFF.

This chain connects TRBV6-5 to TRBJ2-1; D is uncertain. Germline V gives CDR1 MNHEY, CDR2 SVGAGI. CDR3 length: 13 amino acids. Trimming cost V 2 bases and J 10 bases, with 12 bases left between them. In DNA, the CDR3 is TGTGCCAGCAGTTACGTTCCCTCGGCCGAGCAGTTCTTC. This translates into CASSYVPSAEQFF.

On this clonotype: It is unclear where the CDR3 begins or ends on the DNA, so no DNA is shown, and the CDR3 is as TCRdb lists it. V is TRBV6-6 and J is TRBJ2-6; the D call in the table, TRBD1, was not verified against the DNA. Germline V gene lookup returns CDR1 MNHNY and CDR2 SVGAGI (reference sequence). The CDR3 adds up to 18 amino acids, both ends counted. CDR3 protein: CASSSSGRSLRGANVLTF.